This T cell receptor (beta chain) stems from a study of blood T cell repertoires in COVID-19. Looking at the study overall: COVID-19 samples collected from the United States, Italy and Spain covered acute and convalescent phases.

Only in-frame clones appear in the TCRdb table, and some are missing; sequencing was by immunoSEQ multiplex PCR. The profile shows more than 85,000 clones, 75% to 85% of them singletons. The V and J ends lost 4 bases and 5 bases respectively, with 17 bases between them. The CDR3 is 15 amino acids. The V gene's germline CDR1 is LGHNA and CDR2 YSLEER. This clonotype was sampled from a woman aged 70 to 79 with acute or convalescent COVID-19. The chain uses TRBV4-3 and TRBJ1-2; the D gene is possibly TRBD1 (5 bases). The sequencing input was peripheral blood. The CDR3 sequence: CASSRIRGSRYGYTF. The CDR3 DNA is TGCGCCAGCAGCCGTATCCGGGGGAGTCGGTATGGCTACACCTTC.